Below are 8 T cell receptor beta chains sequenced from a single sample in a study of shared clonotypes between healthy human individuals. Naive CD8 cells comprised CD45RO-negative, CCR7-positively selected cells, excluding terminally differentiated effector memory CD45RA+ cells. Assay: immunoSEQ multiplex PCR; the TCRdb copy retains only in-frame clones and omits some. The data show about 2.1 million clones, just over 90% seen once. The material sequenced was naive CD8+ T cells from PBMCs. The receptor source for this set is a man aged 18 to 29 in good health. Some clones in this sample may be carry-over from other donors' samples.

J is TRBJ2-5 and V is TRBV7-3; TRBD1 aligns across 7 bases. The V gene end was trimmed by 1 base and the J gene end by 1 base; junction bases not matched to a gene: 3. Germline CDR1 and CDR2: SGHTA and FQGTGA. The CDR3 contains 15 residues. The CDR3 DNA reads TGTGCCAGCAGCTTAATGAGGGACAGCCAAGAGACCCAGTACTTC. Translated, it gives CASSLMRDSQETQYF.

The table lists this clone with a count of one. J is TRBJ1-1 and V is TRBV11-3; 7 nucleotides agree with TRBD1. This CDR3 spans 15 amino acids. Germline V gives CDR1 SGHNT, CDR2 YENEEA. Trimming removed 4 bases from V and 1 base from J; junction bases left unmatched: 6. Here the CDR3 reads CASSSRQGANTEAFF. For the CDR3, the DNA is TGTGCCAGCAGCTCCCGACAGGGCGCGAACACTGAAGCTTTCTTT.

The CDR3 spells CASTWTGAYEQYF. The CDR3 region has the DNA TGTGCCAGCACCTGGACGGGTGCCTACGAGCAGTACTTC. V is TRBV2 and J is TRBJ2-7; no definite D call. The CDR3 contains 13 residues. The germline V gene encodes CDR1 SNHLY and CDR2 FYNNEI. Trimming cost V 7 bases and J 2 bases, with 12 bases left between them.

The rearrangement uses TRBV13 and TRBJ2-7; TRBD1 matches at 12 bases. After removal of 5 bases from V and 6 bases from J, the junction contained 5 bases not matched to a gene. The CDR3 length is 14 residues. Germline values: CDR1 PRHDT, CDR2 FYEKMQ (reference sequence). DNA for the CDR3: TGTGCCAGCAGCATGGGACAGGGGGCATTCGAGCAGTACTTC. Translated: CASSMGQGAFEQYF.

The chain carries TRBV7-2 and TRBJ2-5; 12 positions match TRBD2. Germline V lookup: CDR1 SGHTA, CDR2 FQGNSA. The V and J ends lost 0 bases and 5 bases, in that order; junction bases with no gene match: 1. The CDR3 is 15 amino acids. The CDR3 reads CASSLAGTSGETQYF. In DNA, the CDR3 is TGTGCCAGCAGCTTAGCGGGGACTAGCGGGGAGACCCAGTACTTC.

V and J are TRBV30 and TRBJ2-2; D remains unclear. Per the germline V gene, CDR1 is GTSNPN and CDR2 is SVGIG (reference sequence). The V and J ends lost 4 bases and 5 bases respectively, with 8 bases between them. The CDR3 length is 12 residues. CDR3 loop: CAWNWGTGELFF. Here the CDR3 DNA reads TGTGCCTGGAATTGGGGAACCGGGGAGCTGTTTTTT. Using reference TRBV30 and TRBJ2-2 for the parts outside the CDR3, the full variable domain is SQTIHQWPATLVQPVGSPLSLECTVEGTSNPNLYWYRQAAGRGLQLLFYSVGIGQISSEVPQNLSASRPQDRQFILSSKKLLLSDSGFYLCAWNWGTGELFFGEGSRLTVL.

The chain has TRBV18 and TRBJ2-1, with TRBD1 matching 10 bases. V dropped 6 bases and J dropped 6; count of bases not matched to a gene: 14. The CDR3 has 17 amino acids. Per germline, CDR1 KGHSH and CDR2 LQKENI. CDR3 protein: CASSPDRGIPLSNEQFF. CDR3 DNA sequence: TGTGCCAGCTCGCCGGACAGGGGGATTCCCCTGTCCAATGAGCAGTTCTTC.

This chain uses TRBV11-2 with TRBJ2-7; a possible D gene is TRBD1 (6 bases). Trimming left V 5 bases short and J 0 bases short, with 11 bases between. Germline CDR1 SGHAT, CDR2 FQNNGV. The CDR3 consists of 14 residues. Written as DNA, the CDR3 is TGTGCCAGCAGCACCCGACAGGACTCCTACGAGCAGTACTTC. It yields the protein CASSTRQDSYEQYF.